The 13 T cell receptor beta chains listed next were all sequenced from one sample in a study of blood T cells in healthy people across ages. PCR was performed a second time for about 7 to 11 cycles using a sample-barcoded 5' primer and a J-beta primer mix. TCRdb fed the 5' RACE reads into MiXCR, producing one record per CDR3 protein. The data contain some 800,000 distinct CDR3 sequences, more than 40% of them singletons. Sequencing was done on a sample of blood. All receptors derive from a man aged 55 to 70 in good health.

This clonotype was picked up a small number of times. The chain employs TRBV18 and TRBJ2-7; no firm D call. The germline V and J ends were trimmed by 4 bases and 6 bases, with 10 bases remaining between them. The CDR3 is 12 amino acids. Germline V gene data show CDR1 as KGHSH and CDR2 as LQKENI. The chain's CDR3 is CASSRTETEQYF. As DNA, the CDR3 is TGTGCCAGCTCACGTACAGAGACCGAGCAGTACTTC.

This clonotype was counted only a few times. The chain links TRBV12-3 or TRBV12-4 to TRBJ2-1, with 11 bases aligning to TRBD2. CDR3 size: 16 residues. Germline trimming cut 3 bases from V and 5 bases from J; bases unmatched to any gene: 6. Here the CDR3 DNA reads TGTGCCAGCAGTTTTAGCGGGGGGGCAAGAAACAATGAGCAGTTCTTC. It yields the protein CASSFSGGARNNEQFF.

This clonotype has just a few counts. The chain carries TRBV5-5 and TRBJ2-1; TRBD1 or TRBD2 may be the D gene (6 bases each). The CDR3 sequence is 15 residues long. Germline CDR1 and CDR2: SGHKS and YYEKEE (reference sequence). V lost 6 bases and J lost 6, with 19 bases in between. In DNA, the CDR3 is TGTGCCAGCACCCTTTGGGGGGCGCAGGGCAATGAGCAGTTCTTC. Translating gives CASTLWGAQGNEQFF.

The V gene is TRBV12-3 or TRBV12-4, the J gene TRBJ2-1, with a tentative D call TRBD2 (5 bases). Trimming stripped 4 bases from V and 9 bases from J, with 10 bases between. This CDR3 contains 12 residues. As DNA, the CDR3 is TGTGCCAGCAGTTGGACTCCAGCTGAGCAGTTCTTC. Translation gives CASSWTPAEQFF.

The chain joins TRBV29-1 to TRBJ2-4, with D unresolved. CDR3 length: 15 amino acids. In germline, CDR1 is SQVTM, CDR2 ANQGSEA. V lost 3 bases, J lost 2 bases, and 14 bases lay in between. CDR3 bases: TGCAGCGTTGAGCTTATAGAAACTTCCAAAAACATTCAGTACTTC. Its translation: CSVELIETSKNIQYF.

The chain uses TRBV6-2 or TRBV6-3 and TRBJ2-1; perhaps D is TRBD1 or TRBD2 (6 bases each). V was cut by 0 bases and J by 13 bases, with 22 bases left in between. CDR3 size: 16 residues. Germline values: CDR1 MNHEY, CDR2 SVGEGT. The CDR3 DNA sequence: TGTGCCAGCAGTTACTCGGGAGGCCGCAGGGGAAGAAGCCAGTTCTTC. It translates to CASSYSGGRRGRSQFF.

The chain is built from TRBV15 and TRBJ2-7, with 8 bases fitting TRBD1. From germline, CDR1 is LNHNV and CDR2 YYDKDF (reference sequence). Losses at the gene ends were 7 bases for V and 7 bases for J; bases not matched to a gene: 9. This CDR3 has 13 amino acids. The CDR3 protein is CATTTGAGDEQYF. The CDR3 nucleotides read TGTGCCACCACGACAGGGGCAGGGGATGAGCAGTACTTC.

CDR3 residues: CASSPQVEGAEAFF. The DNA for the CDR3 is TGTGCCAGCAGCCCACAGGTTGAGGGCGCTGAAGCTTTCTTT. The J gene is TRBJ1-1, the V gene TRBV5-4; weak D call: TRBD1 (5 bases). The CDR3 has 14 amino acids. The V end was cut by 4 bases, the J end by 6 bases, with 16 bases between. Germline-derived CDR1 and CDR2 are SGHNT and YYREEE (reference sequence).

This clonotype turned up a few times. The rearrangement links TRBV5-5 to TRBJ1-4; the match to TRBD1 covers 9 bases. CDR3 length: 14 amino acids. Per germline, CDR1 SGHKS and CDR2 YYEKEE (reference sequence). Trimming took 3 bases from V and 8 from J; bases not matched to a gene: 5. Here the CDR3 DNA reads TGTGCCAGCAGCTCCAGGACAGGGGTCGAAAAACTGTTTTTT. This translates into CASSSRTGVEKLFF.

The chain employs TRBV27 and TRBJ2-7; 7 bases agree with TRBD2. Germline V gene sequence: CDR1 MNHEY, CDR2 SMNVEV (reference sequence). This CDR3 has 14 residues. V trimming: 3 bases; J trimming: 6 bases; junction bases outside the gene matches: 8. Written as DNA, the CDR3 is TGTGCCAGCAGTTTGCAAGCGGGGTTAGGCGAGCAGTACTTC. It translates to CASSLQAGLGEQYF.

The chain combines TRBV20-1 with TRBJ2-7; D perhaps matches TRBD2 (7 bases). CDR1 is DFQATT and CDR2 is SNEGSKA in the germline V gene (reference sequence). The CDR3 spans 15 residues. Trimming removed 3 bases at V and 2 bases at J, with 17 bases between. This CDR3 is CSASVQGGGPYEQYF. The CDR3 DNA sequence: TGCAGTGCTAGCGTCCAAGGGGGAGGGCCCTACGAGCAGTACTTC.

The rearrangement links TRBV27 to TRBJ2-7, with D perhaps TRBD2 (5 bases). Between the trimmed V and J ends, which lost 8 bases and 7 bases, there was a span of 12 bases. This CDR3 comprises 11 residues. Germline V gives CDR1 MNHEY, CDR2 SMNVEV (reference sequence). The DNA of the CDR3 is TGTGCCAGCGAGGGCTACAATGAGCAGTACTTC. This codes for CASEGYNEQYF.

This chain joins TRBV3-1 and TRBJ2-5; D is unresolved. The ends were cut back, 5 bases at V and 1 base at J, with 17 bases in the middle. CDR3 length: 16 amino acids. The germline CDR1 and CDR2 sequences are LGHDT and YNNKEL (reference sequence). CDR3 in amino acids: CASSSLMSFRQETQYF. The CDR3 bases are TGTGCCAGCAGCTCTCTTATGTCATTCCGCCAAGAGACCCAGTACTTC.